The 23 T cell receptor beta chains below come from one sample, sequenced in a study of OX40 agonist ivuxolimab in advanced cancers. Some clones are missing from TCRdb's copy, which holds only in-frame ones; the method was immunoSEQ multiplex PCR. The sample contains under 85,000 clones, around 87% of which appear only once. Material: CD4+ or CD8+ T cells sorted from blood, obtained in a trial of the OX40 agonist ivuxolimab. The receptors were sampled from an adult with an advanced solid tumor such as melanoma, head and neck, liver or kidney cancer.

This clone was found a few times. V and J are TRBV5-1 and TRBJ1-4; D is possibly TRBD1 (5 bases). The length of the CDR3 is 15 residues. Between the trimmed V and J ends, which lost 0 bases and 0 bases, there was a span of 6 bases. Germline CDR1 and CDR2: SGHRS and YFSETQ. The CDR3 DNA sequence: TGCGCCAGCAGCTTGGCACAGGCAACTAATGAAAAACTGTTTTTT. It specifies CASSLAQATNEKLFF.

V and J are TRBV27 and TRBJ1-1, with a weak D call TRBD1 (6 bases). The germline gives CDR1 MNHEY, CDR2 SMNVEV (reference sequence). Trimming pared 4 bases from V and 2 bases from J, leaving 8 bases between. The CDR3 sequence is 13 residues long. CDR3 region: CASSSTGNTEAFF. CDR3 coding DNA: TGTGCCAGCAGTTCGACAGGAAACACTGAAGCTTTCTTT.

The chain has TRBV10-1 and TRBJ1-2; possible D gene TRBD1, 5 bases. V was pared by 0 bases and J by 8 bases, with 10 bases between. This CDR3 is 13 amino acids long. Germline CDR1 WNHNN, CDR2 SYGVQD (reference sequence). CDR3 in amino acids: CASSESGTAGYTF. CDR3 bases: TGCGCCAGCAGTGAGTCGGGGACGGCCGGCTACACCTTC.

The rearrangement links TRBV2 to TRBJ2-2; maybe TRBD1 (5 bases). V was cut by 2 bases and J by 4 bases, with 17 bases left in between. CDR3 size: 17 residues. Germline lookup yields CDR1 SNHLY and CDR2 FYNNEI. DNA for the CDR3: TGTGCCAGCAGTGAACTGGGGCAGGGAATATCCACCGGGGAGCTGTTTTTT. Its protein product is CASSELGQGISTGELFF.

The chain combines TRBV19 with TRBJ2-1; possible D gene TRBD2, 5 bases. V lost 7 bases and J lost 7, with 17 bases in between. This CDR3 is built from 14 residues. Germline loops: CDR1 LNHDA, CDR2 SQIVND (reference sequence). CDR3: CASTPGSSLNEQFF. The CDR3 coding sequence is TGTGCCAGTACCCCGGGTTCTAGCTTAAATGAGCAGTTCTTC.

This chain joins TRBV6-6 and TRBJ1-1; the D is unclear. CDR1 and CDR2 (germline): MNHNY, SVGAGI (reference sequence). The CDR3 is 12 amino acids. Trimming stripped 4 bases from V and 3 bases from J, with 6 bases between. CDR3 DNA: TGTGCCAGCAGTTCGAGCTACACTGAAGCTTTCTTT. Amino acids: CASSSSYTEAFF.

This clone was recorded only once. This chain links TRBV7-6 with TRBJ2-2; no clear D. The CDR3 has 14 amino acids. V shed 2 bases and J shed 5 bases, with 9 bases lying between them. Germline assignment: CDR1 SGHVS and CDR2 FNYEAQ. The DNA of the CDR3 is TGTGCCAGCAGCTTATATTGGTCGACCGGGGAGCTGTTTTTT. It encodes CASSLYWSTGELFF.

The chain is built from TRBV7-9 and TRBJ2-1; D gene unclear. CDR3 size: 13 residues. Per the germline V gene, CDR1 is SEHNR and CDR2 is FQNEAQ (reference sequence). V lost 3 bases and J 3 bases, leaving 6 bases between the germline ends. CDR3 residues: CASSFERYNEQFF. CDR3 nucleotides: TGTGCCAGCAGCTTCGAACGCTACAATGAGCAGTTCTTC.

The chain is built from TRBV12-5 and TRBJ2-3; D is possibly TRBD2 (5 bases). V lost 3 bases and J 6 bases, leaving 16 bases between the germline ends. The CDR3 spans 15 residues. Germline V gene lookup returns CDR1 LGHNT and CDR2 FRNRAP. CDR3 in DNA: TGTGCTAGTGGTTTTGGAGACACCCCGGGGGATACGCAGTATTTT. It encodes CASGFGDTPGDTQYF.

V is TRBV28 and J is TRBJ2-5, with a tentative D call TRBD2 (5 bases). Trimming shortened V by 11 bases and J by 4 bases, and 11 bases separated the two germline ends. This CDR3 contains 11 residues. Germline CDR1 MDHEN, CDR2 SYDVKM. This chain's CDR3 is CAEGFGETQYF. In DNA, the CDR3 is TGTGCCGAGGGCTTCGGAGAGACCCAGTACTTC.

The CDR3 DNA reads as TGCGCCAGCAGCTCCGGACTAGCGGGAGGGGTGGCAGATACGCAGTATTTT. Protein product: CASSSGLAGGVADTQYF. J is TRBJ2-3 and V is TRBV5-1, with TRBD2 matching over 15 bases. CDR1 is SGHRS and CDR2 is YFSETQ in the germline V gene. CDR3 length: 17 amino acids. The junction had 6 bases not matched to a gene; V was cut back by 3 bases and J by 4 bases.

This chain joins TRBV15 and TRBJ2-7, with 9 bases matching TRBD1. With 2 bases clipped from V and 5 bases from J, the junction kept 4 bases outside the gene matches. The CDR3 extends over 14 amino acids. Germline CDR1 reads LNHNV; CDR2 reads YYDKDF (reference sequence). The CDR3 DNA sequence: TGTGCCACCAGCAGACGGACAGGGGAGGACGAGCAGTACTTC. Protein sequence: CATSRRTGEDEQYF.

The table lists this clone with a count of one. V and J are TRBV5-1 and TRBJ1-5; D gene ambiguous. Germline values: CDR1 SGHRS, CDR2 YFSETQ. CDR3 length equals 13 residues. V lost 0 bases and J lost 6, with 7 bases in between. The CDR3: CASSLAGSQPQHF. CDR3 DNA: TGCGCCAGCAGCTTGGCGGGGAGTCAGCCCCAGCATTTT.

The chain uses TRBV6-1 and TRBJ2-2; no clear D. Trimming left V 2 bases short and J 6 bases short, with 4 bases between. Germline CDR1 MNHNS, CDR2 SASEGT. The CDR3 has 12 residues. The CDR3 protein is CASSEIPGELFF. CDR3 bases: TGTGCCAGCAGTGAAATCCCCGGGGAGCTGTTTTTT.

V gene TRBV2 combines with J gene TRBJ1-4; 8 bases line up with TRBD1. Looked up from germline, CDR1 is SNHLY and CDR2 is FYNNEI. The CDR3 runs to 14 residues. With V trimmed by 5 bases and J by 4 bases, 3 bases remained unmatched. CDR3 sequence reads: CASSTGGSNEKLFF. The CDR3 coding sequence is TGTGCCAGCAGTACAGGGGGAAGTAATGAAAAACTGTTTTTT.

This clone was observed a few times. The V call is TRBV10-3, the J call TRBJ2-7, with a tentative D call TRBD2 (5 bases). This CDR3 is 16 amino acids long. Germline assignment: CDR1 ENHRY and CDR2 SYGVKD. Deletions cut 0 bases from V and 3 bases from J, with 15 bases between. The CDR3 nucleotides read TGTGCCATCAGTGAGTCGAAGACTCCGGGGAACTACGAGCAGTACTTC. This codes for CAISESKTPGNYEQYF.

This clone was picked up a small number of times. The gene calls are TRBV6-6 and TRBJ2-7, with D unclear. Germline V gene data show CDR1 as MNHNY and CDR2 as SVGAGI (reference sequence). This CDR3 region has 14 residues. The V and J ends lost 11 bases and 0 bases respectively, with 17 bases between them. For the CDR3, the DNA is TGTGCCTCCAAGGCGGCACCAAGCTCCTACGAGCAGTACTTC. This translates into CASKAAPSSYEQYF.

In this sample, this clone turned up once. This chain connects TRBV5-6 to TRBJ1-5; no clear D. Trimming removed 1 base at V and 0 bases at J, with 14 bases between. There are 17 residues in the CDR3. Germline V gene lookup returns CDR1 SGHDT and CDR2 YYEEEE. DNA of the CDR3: TGTGCCAGCAGCTTGTATGGAATCTTAGATAGCAATCAGCCCCAGCATTTT. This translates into CASSLYGILDSNQPQHF.

CDR3 bases: TGTGCCAGCAGTTTAGGGGGCGCTGGGGCCAACGTCCTGACTTTC. This sequence encodes CASSLGGAGANVLTF. The rearrangement uses TRBV6-5 and TRBJ2-6; 7 bases agree with TRBD1. The CDR3 runs to 15 residues. Losses at the gene ends were 4 bases for V and 2 bases for J; bases not matched to a gene: 2. Germline CDR1 MNHEY, CDR2 SVGAGI.

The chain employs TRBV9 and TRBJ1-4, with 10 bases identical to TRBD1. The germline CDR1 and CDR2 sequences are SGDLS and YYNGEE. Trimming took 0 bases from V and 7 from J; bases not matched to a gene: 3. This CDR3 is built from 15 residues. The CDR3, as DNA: TGTGCCAGCAGCGTAGGCGGACAGGGGGGTGAAAAACTGTTTTTT. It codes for CASSVGGQGGEKLFF.

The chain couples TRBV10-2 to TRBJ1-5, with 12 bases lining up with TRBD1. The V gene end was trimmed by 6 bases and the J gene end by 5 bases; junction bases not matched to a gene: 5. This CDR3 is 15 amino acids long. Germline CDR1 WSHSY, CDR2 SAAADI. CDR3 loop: CASRRGQGAYQPQHF. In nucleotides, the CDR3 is TGCGCCAGCAGGAGGGGACAGGGGGCATATCAGCCCCAGCATTTT.

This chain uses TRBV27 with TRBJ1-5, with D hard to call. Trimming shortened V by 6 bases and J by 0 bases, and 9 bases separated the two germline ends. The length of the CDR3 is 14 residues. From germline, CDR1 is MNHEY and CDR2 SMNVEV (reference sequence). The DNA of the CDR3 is TGTGCCAGCAGAACGAGGAATAGCAATCAGCCCCAGCATTTT. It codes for CASRTRNSNQPQHF.

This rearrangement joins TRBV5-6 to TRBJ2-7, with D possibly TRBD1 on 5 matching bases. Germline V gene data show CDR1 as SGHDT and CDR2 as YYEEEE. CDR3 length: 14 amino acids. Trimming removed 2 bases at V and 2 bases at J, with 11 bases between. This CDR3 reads CASSFTGLPYEQYF. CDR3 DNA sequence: TGTGCCAGCAGCTTTACAGGTTTACCCTACGAGCAGTACTTC.